A single sample is the source of the 24 T cell receptor beta chains below, sequenced in a study of OX40 agonist ivuxolimab in advanced cancers. Sequencing was performed with immunoSEQ multiplex PCR; in TCRdb, only in-frame clones are kept and a portion is missing. The repertoire includes fewer than 85,000 clones, roughly 84% of them detected once, and 0.72% sits in the top ten. Sequenced here: CD4+ or CD8+ T cells sorted from blood, sampled in a trial of the OX40 agonist ivuxolimab. The origin of the receptors is an adult with an advanced solid tumor such as melanoma, head and neck, liver or kidney cancer.

The chain joins TRBV6-5 to TRBJ2-7, with D unclear. With 0 bases removed from V and 3 bases from J, the gap between germline ends came to 9 bases. The CDR3 covers 14 residues. Germline assignment: CDR1 MNHEY and CDR2 SVGAGI. CDR3 residues: CASSYSTGVYEQYF. CDR3 DNA sequence: TGTGCCAGCAGTTACTCTACTGGAGTCTACGAGCAGTACTTC.

This clone was recorded once. This chain joins TRBV5-1 and TRBJ2-6; D is uncertain. The V end was cut by 2 bases, the J end by 1 base, with 4 bases between. The CDR3 is 14 residues long. CDR1 SGHRS and CDR2 YFSETQ come from the germline V gene. The chain's CDR3 is CASSFSSGANVLTF. CDR3 nucleotides: TGCGCCAGCAGCTTTTCTTCTGGGGCCAACGTCCTGACTTTC. Combining the CDR3 with reference TRBV5-1 and TRBJ2-6 gives the whole variable domain KAGVTQTPRYLIKTRGQQVTLSCSPISGHRSVSWYQQTPGQGLQFLFEYFSETQRNKGNFPGRFSGRQFSNSRSEMNVSTLELGDSALYLCASSFSSGANVLTFGAGSRLTVL.

V gene TRBV2 combines with J gene TRBJ2-7; 10 nucleotides line up with TRBD1. Germline assignment: CDR1 SNHLY and CDR2 FYNNEI. CDR3 length equals 14 residues. V shed 5 bases and J 2 bases; nucleotides not matched to a gene: 3. As DNA, the CDR3 is TGTGCCAGCAGTAGACAGGGGGCAGCCTACGAGCAGTACTTC. Amino acid sequence: CASSRQGAAYEQYF. Drawing the rest from reference TRBV2 and TRBJ2-7, the complete variable domain is EPEVTQTPSHQVTQMGQEVILRCVPISNHLYFYWYRQILGQKVEFLVSFYNNEISEKSEIFDDQFSVERPDGSNFTLKIRSTKLEDSAMYFCASSRQGAAYEQYFGPGTRLTVT.

The chain couples TRBV21-1 to TRBJ2-3; the table calls TRBD2, which could not be checked here. TRBV21-1 is assigned pseudogene status. CDR3 length equals 14 residues. Here the CDR3 reads CASSKAPGGDTQYF. In DNA form, the CDR3 reads TGTGCCAGCAGCAAAGCTCCGGGAGGAGATACGCAGTATTTT.

CDR3 sequence reads: CATSLPGLGEQFF. The CDR3 region has the DNA TGTGCCACCTCTCTGCCGGGGCTGGGTGAGCAGTTCTTC. This chain uses TRBV6-5 with TRBJ2-1; D may correspond to TRBD1 or TRBD2 (5 bases each). Between the trimmed V and J ends, which lost 10 bases and 9 bases, there was a span of 19 bases. The germline V gene has CDR1 MNHEY and CDR2 SVGAGI. The CDR3 loop spans 13 amino acids.

V is TRBV5-6 and J is TRBJ1-6, with D maybe TRBD1 (5 bases). This CDR3 has 14 amino acids. Deletions cut 4 bases from V and 6 bases from J, with 11 bases between. CDR1 and CDR2 (germline): SGHDT, YYEEEE. The CDR3 is CASSRGGFNSPLHF. The CDR3 bases are TGTGCCAGCAGCCGTGGGGGTTTTAATTCACCCCTCCACTTT.

This clone was seen more than once but under ten times. This chain links TRBV4-3 with TRBJ2-6; D gene ambiguous. The germline V gene has CDR1 LGHNA and CDR2 YSLEER. This CDR3 has 15 residues. The V end lost 3 bases, the J end lost 3 bases, and 9 bases lay between the germline ends. CDR3 bases: TGCGCCAGCAGCCAGGAAGGGCTTGGGGCCAACGTCCTGACTTTC. This gives the protein CASSQEGLGANVLTF.

This rearrangement joins TRBV29-1 to TRBJ2-3, with D possibly matching TRBD1 (5 bases). Trimming took off 5 bases at V and 2 bases at J, with 17 bases between the two ends. The CDR3 has 15 residues. Germline CDR1 SQVTM, CDR2 ANQGSEA. CDR3 nucleotide sequence: TGCAGCGTTTCTCTGGGGCTTAAATACACAGATACGCAGTATTTT. It encodes CSVSLGLKYTDTQYF.

The chain links TRBV21-1 to TRBJ1-1. TRBV21-1 is a known pseudogene. The CDR3 length is 16 residues. The CDR3: CASSNSMDGVGTEAFF. Written as DNA, the CDR3 is TGTGCCAGCAGCAATTCGATGGACGGCGTCGGCACTGAAGCTTTCTTT.

V is TRBV5-1 and J is TRBJ1-2; D is unclear. This CDR3 has 12 residues. CDR1 is SGHRS, CDR2 YFSETQ, per germline. V lost 4 bases and J lost 4, with 8 bases in between. The CDR3 protein is CASSPLGYGYTF. In DNA, the CDR3 is TGCGCCAGCAGCCCTTTAGGCTATGGCTACACCTTC.

The chain has TRBV9 and TRBJ2-2; 11 positions match TRBD2. This CDR3 is 16 amino acids long. V was clipped by 4 bases and J by 6 bases; unmatched bases: 8. The germline V gene encodes CDR1 SGDLS and CDR2 YYNGEE. This CDR3 is CASSFRLAGPAGELFF. The DNA of the CDR3 is TGTGCCAGCAGCTTCCGACTAGCGGGGCCCGCCGGGGAGCTGTTTTTT.

This chain connects TRBV6-1 to TRBJ2-1; 10 nucleotides align to TRBD1. J gave up 7 bases and V 5 bases, and 8 bases lay outside the gene matches. The length of the CDR3 is 15 residues. Germline V lookup: CDR1 MNHNS, CDR2 SASEGT. CDR3 nucleotide sequence: TGTGCCAGCAGTTGGGACAGGGGACAGGAAAATGAGCAGTTCTTC. Protein sequence: CASSWDRGQENEQFF.

The chain couples TRBV5-1 to TRBJ1-6; D remains ambiguous. The CDR3 is 15 amino acids. V lost 4 bases, J lost 2 bases, and 10 bases lay in between. Germline V CDR1 and CDR2: SGHRS, YFSETQ. CDR3 protein: CASSPMEPYNSPLHF. Written as DNA, the CDR3 is TGCGCCAGCAGCCCAATGGAGCCCTATAATTCACCCCTCCACTTT. Supplemented by reference TRBV5-1 and TRBJ1-6, the full variable domain reads KAGVTQTPRYLIKTRGQQVTLSCSPISGHRSVSWYQQTPGQGLQFLFEYFSETQRNKGNFPGRFSGRQFSNSRSEMNVSTLELGDSALYLCASSPMEPYNSPLHFGNGTRLTVT.

The chain is built from TRBV5-1 and TRBJ1-2, with TRBD1 matching 8 bases. V was pared by 2 bases and J by 8 bases, with 5 bases of the junction left unmatched. This CDR3 contains 13 residues. The germline V gene has CDR1 SGHRS and CDR2 YFSETQ. CDR3 sequence reads: CASSFSTGEGYTF. The CDR3, as DNA: TGCGCCAGCAGCTTTTCGACAGGGGAGGGCTACACCTTC.

The rearrangement links TRBV18 to TRBJ2-3, with D unclear. CDR3 length: 16 residues. CDR1 and CDR2 from the germline V gene are KGHSH and LQKENI. V was pared by 1 base and J by 2 bases, with 13 bases between. The CDR3 is CASSPLGLRSTDTQYF. The CDR3 region has the DNA TGTGCCAGCTCACCACTGGGTCTAAGGTCCACAGATACGCAGTATTTT.

The rearrangement links TRBV5-1 to TRBJ2-3, with 7 bases aligning to TRBD1. The CDR3 length is 14 residues. With V trimmed by 7 bases and J by 2 bases, 7 bases remained unmatched. Germline CDR1 SGHRS, CDR2 YFSETQ. The CDR3 nucleotides are TGCGCCAGCGGCCGGGACAGCTTCACAGATACGCAGTATTTT. Protein product: CASGRDSFTDTQYF.

The V gene is TRBV25-1, the J gene TRBJ1-2; possible D gene TRBD1, 5 bases. CDR3 length: 15 residues. CDR1 and CDR2 (germline): MGHDK, SYGVNS. The V end was cut by 1 base, the J end by 7 bases, with 16 bases between. The CDR3 sequence is CASSESRLIRGGYTF. The CDR3 bases are TGTGCCAGCAGTGAATCCCGCTTAATTAGGGGTGGCTACACCTTC.

V usage is TRBV19 and J usage is TRBJ2-3; 8 bases line up with TRBD2. CDR1 is LNHDA and CDR2 is SQIVND in the germline V gene (reference sequence). J was trimmed by 4 bases and V by 4 bases; bases with no gene match: 4. This CDR3 contains 14 residues. CDR3 coding DNA: TGTGCCAGTAGTAGCCGGGGGGGCGCAGATACGCAGTATTTT. It translates to CASSSRGGADTQYF.

The CDR3 DNA follows: TGTGCCAGTAGTTCGACGGAACGTGATTTAGATACGCAGTATTTT. Encoded protein: CASSSTERDLDTQYF. The J gene is TRBJ2-3, the V gene TRBV19; D call uncertain. CDR3 length: 15 amino acids. Trimming left V 5 bases short and J 5 bases short, with 17 bases between. CDR1 and CDR2 from the germline V gene are LNHDA and SQIVND (reference sequence).

The J gene is TRBJ1-1, the V gene TRBV7-2, with a tentative D call TRBD1 (5 bases). This CDR3 contains 14 residues. V lost 2 bases and J 4 bases, leaving 11 bases between the germline ends. Germline V CDR1 and CDR2: SGHTA, FQGNSA. As DNA, the CDR3 is TGTGCCAGCAGCTTAAGCAGGGTTCTCACTGAAGCTTTCTTT. This gives the protein CASSLSRVLTEAFF.

This clone has only a few counts. The rearrangement uses TRBV5-1 and TRBJ1-2, with D uncertain. Germline values: CDR1 SGHRS, CDR2 YFSETQ. This CDR3 is built from 14 residues. V lost 0 bases and J 4 bases, leaving 10 bases between the germline ends. CDR3 loop: CASSLDGSGYGYTF. CDR3 DNA: TGCGCCAGCAGCTTGGATGGGAGCGGCTATGGCTACACCTTC.

The chain couples TRBV9 to TRBJ2-1; D is ambiguous. This CDR3 contains 15 residues. The ends were cut back, 3 bases at V and 0 bases at J, with 10 bases in the middle. Germline V gene sequence: CDR1 SGDLS, CDR2 YYNGEE. CDR3 nucleotides: TGTGCCAGCAGCGCCGACCTCAGCTCCTACAATGAGCAGTTCTTC. Its translation is CASSADLSSYNEQFF. Variable domain in full (rest from reference TRBV9 and TRBJ2-1): DSGVTQTPKHLITATGQRVTLRCSPRSGDLSVYWYQQSLDQGLQFLIQYYNGEERAKGNILERFSAQQFPDLHSELNLSSLELGDSALYFCASSADLSSYNEQFFGPGTRLTVL.

The chain uses TRBV14 and TRBJ1-1; D is undetermined. The CDR3 is made up of 13 amino acids. The V end was cut by 4 bases, the J end by 1 base, with 7 bases between. From germline, CDR1 is SGHDN and CDR2 FVKESK. The CDR3 DNA is TGTGCCAGCAGCCGCCAGAGGAACACTGAAGCTTTCTTT. This encodes CASSRQRNTEAFF.

V gene TRBV28 combines with J gene TRBJ1-2; D call uncertain. The CDR3 is 15 residues long. The V gene's germline CDR1 is MDHEN and CDR2 SYDVKM. V shed 6 bases and J shed 8 bases, with 22 bases lying between them. DNA of the CDR3: TGTGCCAGCAGCCGATCGGAGATTGTTCTAGAAGGCTACACCTTC. Its protein is CASSRSEIVLEGYTF.